The next 11 T cell receptor beta chains were all read from a single sample in a study of CD8 T cells in ankylosing spondylitis. Findings and caveats of the study: Apparently characteristic of ankylosing spondylitis blood was a TCR beta motif (roughly 8 highly homologous variants).

TCRdb analysed the 5' RACE reads with MiXCR anew, one entry per CDR3 protein. The profile shows 800,000 to 900,000 distinct CDR3 sequences, 12% of them singletons. These receptors' targets are unknown. Sequenced input: blood, either unsorted or a sorted T cell fraction (not recorded which). These receptors all come from a male donor with ankylosing spondylitis.

This chain joins TRBV5-1 and TRBJ2-7; tentative D call: TRBD2 (6 bases). Between the trimmed V and J ends, which lost 4 bases and 4 bases, there was a span of 21 bases. This CDR3 contains 16 residues. CDR1 SGHRS and CDR2 YFSETQ come from the germline V gene. CDR3 sequence reads: CASSRSSSGRVYEQYF. The CDR3 DNA reads TGCGCCAGCAGCAGATCCTCCTCCGGGAGAGTGTACGAGCAGTACTTC.

This clonotype has ten or more counts. The chain couples TRBV7-9 to TRBJ2-1, with D unresolved. Trimming removed 2 bases from V and 4 bases from J, with 6 bases in between. The CDR3 loop spans 13 amino acids. The germline V gene has CDR1 SEHNR and CDR2 FQNEAQ (reference sequence). CDR3 nucleotide sequence: TGTGCCAGCAGCTTAACGATTTACAATGAGCAGTTCTTC. Translation gives CASSLTIYNEQFF.

This clonotype was seen only a few times. The chain combines TRBV4-3 with TRBJ1-1; the match to TRBD1 covers 9 bases. The CDR3 extends over 15 amino acids. Trimming removed 1 base from V and 7 bases from J; junction bases left unmatched: 7. Germline loops: CDR1 LGHNA, CDR2 YSLEER. The chain's CDR3 is CASSQATGGGGEAFF. In nucleotides, the CDR3 is TGCGCCAGCAGCCAAGCGACAGGGGGGGGAGGTGAAGCTTTCTTT.

This clonotype was counted only a few times. The chain is built from TRBV7-9 and TRBJ2-7; 10 positions agree with TRBD1. V lost 5 bases and J lost 7; bases outside the gene matches: 8. This CDR3 has 14 amino acids. Germline lookup yields CDR1 SEHNR and CDR2 FQNEAQ (reference sequence). The CDR3 is CASSPGTGVREQYF. In DNA form, the CDR3 reads TGTGCCAGCAGCCCCGGGACAGGGGTCCGGGAGCAGTACTTC.

Note on this clonotype: A read error may produce the germline difference seen at one junction end. The genes are TRBV7-7 and TRBJ2-2; the match to TRBD1 covers 7 bases. Germline CDR1 reads SSHAT; CDR2 reads FNYEAQ (reference sequence). CDR3 length: 17 residues. CDR3: CASRFLGLLRGTGELFF. The CDR3 DNA sequence: TGTGCTAGCAGATTCTTGGGGCTGCTCAGGGGGACCGGGGAGCTGTTTTTT. The whole variable domain, filled in from reference TRBV7-7 and TRBJ2-2, reads GAGVSQSPRYKVTKRGQDVTLRCDPISSHATLYWYQQALGQGPEFLTYFNYEAQPDKSGLPSDRFSAERPEGSISTLTIQRTEQRDSAMYRCASRFLGLLRGTGELFFGEGSRLTVL.

This clonotype was seen many times. The chain has TRBV6-5 and TRBJ2-2, with D unclear. Germline CDR1 reads MNHEY; CDR2 reads SVGAGI. The CDR3 totals 12 residues. The V end was cut by 3 bases, the J end by 4 bases, with 3 bases between. The CDR3 spells CASSYLTGELFF. The CDR3 DNA reads as TGTGCCAGCAGTTATCTCACCGGGGAGCTGTTTTTT.

The V gene is TRBV5-1, the J gene TRBJ2-1; tentative D call: TRBD2 (6 bases). This CDR3 has 16 residues. V was cut by 0 bases and J by 0 bases, with 10 bases left in between. Germline V CDR1 and CDR2: SGHRS, YFSETQ. The CDR3 is CASSLEAGRSYNEQFF. The CDR3 DNA is TGCGCCAGCAGCTTGGAAGCGGGCCGCTCCTACAATGAGCAGTTCTTC.

The rearrangement uses TRBV4-3 and TRBJ2-2; the match to TRBD1 covers 9 bases. Per the germline V gene, CDR1 is LGHNA and CDR2 is YSLEER. V shed 4 bases and J 6 bases; nucleotides not matched to a gene: 9. The CDR3 covers 16 residues. This chain's CDR3 is CASSRVAGQGSGELFF. CDR3 DNA: TGCGCCAGCAGCCGCGTAGCCGGACAGGGGTCCGGGGAGCTGTTTTTT.

The gene calls are TRBV20-1 and TRBJ2-1; D is unclear. In germline, CDR1 is DFQATT, CDR2 SNEGSKA (reference sequence). The CDR3 has 12 amino acids. V lost 4 bases and J lost 8, with 12 bases in between. DNA of the CDR3: TGCAGTGCTACCCCGTTGTCCCATGAGCAGTTCTTC. The encoded protein is CSATPLSHEQFF.

This clonotype was observed at least ten times. The gene calls are TRBV29-1 and TRBJ2-2; tentative D call: TRBD1 (5 bases). Trimming shortened V by 6 bases and J by 3 bases, and 8 bases separated the two germline ends. The length of the CDR3 is 12 residues. Germline CDR1 reads SQVTM; CDR2 reads ANQGSEA. CDR3 nucleotide sequence: TGCAGCGTAGGGGCTTACACCGGGGAGCTGTTTTTT. This encodes CSVGAYTGELFF.

There are many counts of this clonotype. The V gene is TRBV7-2, the J gene TRBJ2-5; D is undetermined. V lost 3 bases to trimming and J lost 6 bases, with 8 bases between them. Germline V gene lookup returns CDR1 SGHTA and CDR2 FQGNSA. The CDR3 sequence is 12 residues long. CDR3 sequence reads: CASSFESKTQYF. CDR3 sequence (DNA): TGTGCCAGCAGCTTCGAGTCAAAGACCCAGTACTTC.